These 5 T cell receptor beta chains were sequenced from one sample in a study of cytomegalovirus exposure and HLA in healthy donors. PCR employed 60 Vbeta and 13 Jbeta primers. TCRdb's copy holds only in-frame clones and misses some; the assay was immunoSEQ multiplex PCR. The repertoire consists of more than 100,000 clones, with around 77% occurring once and the leading ten covering 3.7%. Sequenced sample: PBMCs. These receptors came from a human donor in good health.

The rearrangement joins TRBV4-2 to TRBJ2-3, with D hard to call. The length of the CDR3 is 16 residues. V was cut by 0 bases and J by 2 bases, with 12 bases left in between. Germline CDR1 reads LGHNA; CDR2 reads YNFKEQ. CDR3 region: CASSQDNGPATDTQYF. The CDR3 DNA reads as TGTGCCAGCAGCCAAGATAACGGTCCCGCCACAGATACGCAGTATTTT.

In its sample, this clone was seen a few times. The chain carries TRBV9 and TRBJ1-4; 12 bases agree with TRBD1. Unmatched junction bases numbered 6, after V lost 3 bases and J lost 6 bases. Germline V gene sequence: CDR1 SGDLS, CDR2 YYNGEE. The length of the CDR3 is 16 residues. The CDR3 bases are TGTGCCAGCAGCGGGGACAGGGGGCCGCCGGATGAAAAACTGTTTTTT. This codes for CASSGDRGPPDEKLFF. Based on the CDR3 plus reference TRBV9 and TRBJ1-4, the full variable domain is DSGVTQTPKHLITATGQRVTLRCSPRSGDLSVYWYQQSLDQGLQFLIQYYNGEERAKGNILERFSAQQFPDLHSELNLSSLELGDSALYFCASSGDRGPPDEKLFFGSGTQLSVL.

The CDR3 region is CASAILGQGTEAFF. The DNA for the CDR3 is TGTGCCAGCGCAATCCTCGGACAGGGCACTGAAGCTTTCTTT. The rearrangement uses TRBV11-2 and TRBJ1-1; 8 bases fit TRBD1. The CDR3 has 14 amino acids. V was pared by 8 bases and J by 4 bases, with 9 bases of the junction left unmatched. Per the germline V gene, CDR1 is SGHAT and CDR2 is FQNNGV.

The V and J genes are TRBV2 and TRBJ1-4; no clear D gene. CDR3 length: 15 residues. Germline values: CDR1 SNHLY, CDR2 FYNNEI. V was shortened by 6 bases and J by 7 bases, with 18 bases between the two germline ends. CDR3: CASRGAWADPEKLFF. The CDR3 nucleotides read TGTGCCAGCAGGGGTGCTTGGGCCGACCCTGAAAAACTGTTTTTT.

This clone showed up just once. This chain connects TRBV7-8 to TRBJ2-1, with TRBD2 identical over 11 bases. The CDR3 loop spans 15 amino acids. Germline trimming cut 7 bases from V and 2 bases from J; bases unmatched to any gene: 4. In germline, CDR1 is SGHVS, CDR2 FQNEAQ. CDR3 DNA sequence: TGTGCCAGCATCGGGACTAGCGGTCCCTACAATGAGCAGTTCTTC. Protein product: CASIGTSGPYNEQFF.